One sample yielded the 14 T cell receptor beta chains listed below, sequenced in a study of shared T cell receptors in the human thymus. Here immunoSEQ multiplex PCR was the method, and the copy in TCRdb shows in-frame clones only, minus some. The data show 650,000 to 950,000 clones, 70% to 90% seen once. These data are also associated with another study on human thymus T cells.

Sequenced sample: thymocytes. The receptors were gathered from a girl under two years old with a congenital heart defect.

The chain recombines TRBV27 with TRBJ2-7, with TRBD2 identical over 14 bases. The CDR3 is 16 amino acids. J gave up 1 base and V 4 bases, and 3 bases lay outside the gene matches. The germline V gene encodes CDR1 MNHEY and CDR2 SMNVEV (reference sequence). The CDR3 DNA reads as TGTGCCAGCAGTTCCAGGACTAGCGGGGGGTCCTACGAGCAGTACTTC. It encodes CASSSRTSGGSYEQYF.

The genes are TRBV5-1 and TRBJ1-2; D is unresolved. The germline V gene has CDR1 SGHRS and CDR2 YFSETQ. V was pared by 1 base and J by 4 bases, with 8 bases between. The CDR3 length is 13 residues. This chain's CDR3 is CASSLYSSYGYTF. Written as DNA, the CDR3 is TGCGCCAGCAGCTTGTATAGCAGCTATGGCTACACCTTC.

The chain recombines TRBV5-4 with TRBJ2-1; 7 positions match TRBD1. The V and J ends lost 4 bases and 3 bases, in that order; junction bases with no gene match: 7. The CDR3 extends over 15 amino acids. Germline V gives CDR1 SGHNT, CDR2 YYREEE (reference sequence). As DNA, the CDR3 is TGTGCCAGCAGCCCGAAACAGGGGTACTACAATGAGCAGTTCTTC. Translation: CASSPKQGYYNEQFF.

This clone was counted a single time. The rearrangement links TRBV2 to TRBJ1-5, with D unresolved. CDR1 is SNHLY and CDR2 is FYNNEI in the germline V gene. The CDR3 is made up of 13 amino acids. V was pared by 1 base and J by 6 bases, with 7 bases between. In DNA form, the CDR3 reads TGTGCCAGCAGTGAAGGGGGAGCTCAGCCCCAGCATTTT. Encoded protein: CASSEGGAQPQHF.

The chain is built from TRBV13 and TRBJ2-3; 12 positions match TRBD2. Germline assignment: CDR1 PRHDT and CDR2 FYEKMQ (reference sequence). This CDR3 has 17 amino acids. The trim removed 0 bases at V and 2 bases at J, leaving 3 bases unmatched. Written as DNA, the CDR3 is TGTGCCAGCAGCTTAGGCCGACTAGCGGGGGACACAGATACGCAGTATTTT. This sequence encodes CASSLGRLAGDTDTQYF.

The sample holds one count of this clone. V is TRBV7-2 and J is TRBJ1-2; 7 nucleotides align to TRBD1. The CDR3 sequence is 14 residues long. The V segment lost 1 base and the J segment 2 bases; nucleotides outside the gene matches: 1. The germline CDR1 and CDR2 sequences are SGHTA and FQGNSA. This chain's CDR3 is CASSLGRGNYGYTF. CDR3 bases: TGTGCCAGCAGCTTAGGCAGGGGGAACTATGGCTACACCTTC.

J is TRBJ2-7 and V is TRBV6-5; the D is unclear. The CDR3 contains 15 residues. Trimming took off 6 bases at V and 2 bases at J, with 17 bases between the two ends. Germline V gives CDR1 MNHEY, CDR2 SVGAGI. CDR3 coding DNA: TGTGCCAGCAGCCCGTTAGAATCGCCCACCTACGAGCAGTACTTC. This encodes CASSPLESPTYEQYF.

The J gene is TRBJ1-3, the V gene TRBV12-5; 7 bases match TRBD1. Per the germline V gene, CDR1 is LGHNT and CDR2 is FRNRAP. J lost 2 bases, V lost 6 bases, and 7 bases had no gene match. The CDR3 totals 15 residues. CDR3 nucleotides: TGTGCTAGTGGCAAACTTGACAGGGCTGGAAACACCATATATTTT. This encodes CASGKLDRAGNTIYF.

The J gene is TRBJ2-7, the V gene TRBV13; 9 nucleotides agree with TRBD1. Per the germline V gene, CDR1 is PRHDT and CDR2 is FYEKMQ (reference sequence). V shed 4 bases and J 7 bases; nucleotides not matched to a gene: 17. This CDR3 spans 17 amino acids. CDR3 DNA sequence: TGTGCCAGCAGCTCTGCCCTTGAACAGGGGGCGAGGAGGGAGCAGTACTTC. The encoded protein is CASSSALEQGARREQYF.

In its sample, this clone was seen a few times. The chain couples TRBV18 to TRBJ1-5, with 10 bases matching TRBD1. CDR1 and CDR2 from the germline V gene are KGHSH and LQKENI. J lost 0 bases, V lost 5 bases, and 10 bases had no gene match. The CDR3 length is 18 residues. CDR3 nucleotides: TGTGCCAGCTCATACCGGGACAGGGGCCGATATAGCAATCAGCCCCAGCATTTT. This translates into CASSYRDRGRYSNQPQHF.

The chain combines TRBV5-4 with TRBJ2-7; D might be TRBD2 (5 bases). This CDR3 spans 15 amino acids. The V end was cut by 4 bases, the J end by 5 bases, with 19 bases between. Per germline, CDR1 SGHNT and CDR2 YYREEE (reference sequence). This CDR3 reads CASSHPGRTANEQYF. For the CDR3, the DNA is TGTGCCAGCAGCCATCCAGGACGGACTGCCAACGAGCAGTACTTC.

V and J are TRBV18 and TRBJ1-1, with no clear D. Germline V CDR1 and CDR2: KGHSH, LQKENI. V lost 6 bases, J lost 7 bases, and 12 bases lay in between. The CDR3 spans 12 residues. The CDR3 loop reads CASSPTWFEAFF. In DNA, the CDR3 is TGTGCCAGCTCCCCTACCTGGTTTGAAGCTTTCTTT. The entire variable domain, with the rest obtained from reference TRBV18 and TRBJ1-1, is as follows: NAGVMQNPRHLVRRRGQEARLRCSPMKGHSHVYWYRQLPEEGLKFMVYLQKENIIDESGMPKERFSAEFPKEGPSILRIQQVVRGDSAAYFCASSPTWFEAFFGQGTRLTVV.

This chain connects TRBV11-2 to TRBJ2-5; 8 nucleotides line up with TRBD2. CDR1 SGHAT and CDR2 FQNNGV come from the germline V gene. CDR3 length: 15 amino acids. The V segment lost 2 bases and the J segment 4 bases; nucleotides outside the gene matches: 6. The CDR3: CASSLTGLGGETQYF. CDR3 DNA: TGTGCCAGCAGCTTAACGGGACTAGGTGGAGAGACCCAGTACTTC.

The chain recombines TRBV19 with TRBJ2-4; no definite D call. The CDR3 is 11 amino acids. The V end lost 7 bases, the J end lost 2 bases, and 3 bases lay between the germline ends. Germline CDR1 is LNHDA and CDR2 is SQIVND (reference sequence). Here the CDR3 DNA reads TGTGCCAGTAATACCAAAAACATTCAGTACTTC. This translates into CASNTKNIQYF.